This T cell receptor beta chain was documented in a study of beta chain features in type 1 diabetes. Study results and limitations: A cDNA-based sequencing approach could over-represent cells with high TCR expression. The study found moderately but significantly shorter TCRB CDR3s in all four CD4+ subsets of Type 1 diabetes patients.

Expressed TCRB transcripts were sequenced after all isolated RNA was converted to cDNA. Repertoires were generated with immunoSEQ multiplex PCR, while TCRdb's copy carries only in-frame clones and drops some. Of 100,000 to 150,000 clones listed, 17% are singletons. V lost 3 bases to trimming and J lost 1 base, with 6 bases between them. Per the germline V gene, CDR1 is SGHTA and CDR2 is FQGNSA. This CDR3 is 13 amino acids long. Concerning this clone: The antigen remains undetermined.

The specimen was central memory CD4+ T cells from blood. This receptor was obtained from a man between 18 and 29 years old with type 1 diabetes. The chain uses TRBV7-2 and TRBJ1-1; D ambiguous. CDR3 bases: TGTGCCAGCAGCTTCCGCAGGAACACTGAAGCTTTCTTT. Its protein is CASSFRRNTEAFF.